This T cell receptor (beta chain) originates from a study of regulatory T cells in long-lasting Graves disease. J was trimmed by 5 bases and V by 8 bases; bases with no gene match: 10. The CDR3 has 15 residues. Germline loops: CDR1 MDHEN, CDR2 SYDVKM. Arm-PCR of CDR3 regions and iRepertoire HTBI primers were used to build TCR beta libraries. Each CDR3 protein gets one entry after TCRdb re-called the multiplex PCR reads with MiXCR. The data show about 470,000 distinct CDR3 sequences, roughly 21% seen once. Regarding time point: persistent/refractory GD, antithyroid drugs over 5 years with positive TRAb. The TCR library was made from RNA that had been extracted from PBMCs in TRIzol. At least ten counts were recorded for this clonotype.

This sample comprised peripheral blood mononuclear cells (PBMCs), obtained when the disease was refractory, from a patient treated with antithyroid drugs. This TCR was sampled from a female donor with Graves disease. The chain combines TRBV28 with TRBJ2-2, with 8 nucleotides matching TRBD1. The CDR3 DNA sequence: TGTGCCAGCCGCCAGCACACAGGGGGAACCGGGGAGCTGTTTTTT. Translated, it gives CASRQHTGGTGELFF.